Listed here are 26 T cell receptor beta chains from one sample, sequenced in a study of blood T cell repertoires in COVID-19. The assay was immunoSEQ multiplex PCR, and TCRdb's table has in-frame clones only and misses some. This table holds fewer than 200,000 clones, approximately 79% found once. Sequencing used peripheral blood. The source is a woman in her seventies with acute or convalescent COVID-19.

As DNA, the CDR3 is TGTGCCAGTAGTAGGGCCGCACTGGACTATGGCTACACCTTC. It encodes CASSRAALDYGYTF. The genes are TRBV19 and TRBJ1-2; no clear D. The V end lost 4 bases, the J end lost 3 bases, and 12 bases lay between the germline ends. CDR1 is LNHDA and CDR2 is SQIVND in the germline V gene (reference sequence). This CDR3 comprises 14 residues. Full variable domain (outside the CDR3, taken from reference TRBV19 and TRBJ1-2): DGGITQSPKYLFRKEGQNVTLSCEQNLNHDAMYWYRQDPGQGLRLIYYSQIVNDFQKGDIAEGYSVSREKKESFPLTVTSAQKNPTAFYLCASSRAALDYGYTFGSGTRLTVV.

V usage is TRBV27 and J usage is TRBJ2-1; 11 bases are a match to TRBD1. Trimming at V came to 5 bases and at J to 5 bases, leaving 14 bases not matched to a gene. This CDR3 region has 18 residues. Germline-derived CDR1 and CDR2 are MNHEY and SMNVEV (reference sequence). The CDR3: CASSLGQGGVGVNNEQFF. Written as DNA, the CDR3 is TGTGCCAGCAGTCTGGGACAGGGGGGTGTAGGCGTTAACAATGAGCAGTTCTTC.

The genes are TRBV5-1 and TRBJ1-4; a weak D match, TRBD1 (6 bases). Germline-derived CDR1 and CDR2 are SGHRS and YFSETQ. V was shortened by 1 base and J by 7 bases, with 14 bases between the two germline ends. CDR3 length: 15 amino acids. In DNA, the CDR3 is TGCGCCAGCAGCTTGACAGGGTGGTCAGGTGAAAAACTGTTTTTT. This gives the protein CASSLTGWSGEKLFF.

This clone was seen more than once but under ten times. The chain recombines TRBV5-4 with TRBJ2-7; 10 bases fit TRBD2. The germline V gene has CDR1 SGHNT and CDR2 YYREEE (reference sequence). The junction had 8 bases not matched to a gene; V was cut back by 0 bases and J by 5 bases. The CDR3 sequence is 16 residues long. The CDR3 sequence is CASSLAMASGSNEQYF. The CDR3 DNA reads TGTGCCAGCAGCTTGGCCATGGCTAGCGGGAGCAACGAGCAGTACTTC.

The chain carries TRBV15 and TRBJ1-4; TRBD1 aligns across 11 bases. CDR1 is LNHNV and CDR2 is YYDKDF in the germline V gene (reference sequence). V lost 9 bases, J lost 6 bases, and 15 bases stayed unmatched. CDR3 length equals 17 residues. Written as DNA, the CDR3 is TGTGCCACTGGCCGGGGGACAGGGGGAGGTAGATATGAAAAACTGTTTTTT. Protein product: CATGRGTGGGRYEKLFF.

The rearrangement joins TRBV19 to TRBJ2-2; TRBD2 agrees at 10 bases. J was trimmed by 6 bases and V by 7 bases; bases with no gene match: 8. Germline V gives CDR1 LNHDA, CDR2 SQIVND (reference sequence). The CDR3 runs 15 residues. The CDR3 region has the DNA TGTGCCAGTAAGGCTAGCGGGAGTGTATCCGGGGAGCTGTTTTTT. It translates to CASKASGSVSGELFF.

The J gene is TRBJ2-1, the V gene TRBV29-1; D is possibly TRBD2 (6 bases). This CDR3 has 12 residues. Germline CDR1 is SQVTM and CDR2 is ANQGSEA. With 7 bases removed from V and 5 bases from J, the gap between germline ends came to 12 bases. CDR3 residues: CSGGTRNNEQFF. The DNA of the CDR3 is TGCAGCGGTGGGACTCGGAACAATGAGCAGTTCTTC.

Concerning this clone itself: Other DNA sequences within the sample encode an identical CDR3. The chain links TRBV5-1 to TRBJ1-1, with D unresolved. V lost 0 bases to trimming and J lost 2 bases, with 5 bases between them. CDR1 is SGHRS and CDR2 is YFSETQ in the germline V gene. The CDR3 is 13 amino acids. The CDR3 reads CASSLVANTEAFF. The CDR3 DNA reads as TGCGCCAGCAGCTTGGTAGCCAACACTGAAGCTTTCTTT.

The chain employs TRBV29-1 and TRBJ1-3, with a possible D match to TRBD1 (5 bases). Germline CDR1 SQVTM, CDR2 ANQGSEA. V lost 0 bases and J lost 8, with 11 bases in between. The CDR3 runs to 13 residues. In DNA, the CDR3 is TGCAGCGTTGAAGAGCAGGGCGTAGACACCATATATTTT. Translating it yields CSVEEQGVDTIYF.

V and J are TRBV5-1 and TRBJ2-7; possibly TRBD2 for D (6 bases). The CDR3 length is 19 residues. Between the trimmed V and J ends, which lost 3 bases and 0 bases, there was a span of 25 bases. The germline CDR1 and CDR2 sequences are SGHRS and YFSETQ. CDR3 residues: CASSSGGAGRGIFSYEQYF. As DNA, the CDR3 is TGCGCCAGCAGCTCTGGGGGAGCCGGCCGGGGGATCTTCTCCTACGAGCAGTACTTC.

The rearrangement uses TRBV6-6 and TRBJ1-5; TRBD1 is a possible D gene (5 bases). The germline V gene encodes CDR1 MNHNY and CDR2 SVGAGI (reference sequence). Trimming cost V 8 bases and J 3 bases, with 17 bases left between them. CDR3 length equals 15 residues. The CDR3 loop reads CASRMGQTSNQPQHF. CDR3 nucleotide sequence: TGTGCCAGCCGAATGGGGCAGACTTCCAATCAGCCCCAGCATTTT.

The chain couples TRBV1 to TRBJ2-5; the table assigns TRBD1, which was not confirmed against the DNA. TRBV1 constitutes a pseudogene. The CDR3 covers 22 residues. CDR3 loop: CTSSQENPGDRGTRKGQETQYF. DNA for the CDR3: TGCACCAGCAGCCAAGAAAATCCGGGGGACAGGGGAACCCGGAAGGGCCAAGAGACCCAGTACTTC.

This clone was seen a handful of times. The V gene is TRBV11-3, the J gene TRBJ2-1; maybe TRBD2 (5 bases). V lost 1 base and J lost 10, with 11 bases in between. This CDR3 spans 13 amino acids. Germline CDR1 is SGHNT and CDR2 is YENEEA. This CDR3 reads CASSLGVGGEQFF. CDR3 DNA sequence: TGTGCCAGCAGCTTAGGGGTCGGAGGCGAGCAGTTCTTC.

DNA of the CDR3: TGTGCCAGCAGCTTGAAGGCTAGCGGGACCGGTTCCTACAATGAGCAGTTCTTC. Its protein product is CASSLKASGTGSYNEQFF. V and J are TRBV7-8 and TRBJ2-1; 9 nucleotides align to TRBD2. Losses at the gene ends were 3 bases for V and 1 base for J; bases not matched to a gene: 10. The CDR3 consists of 18 residues. The germline V gene encodes CDR1 SGHVS and CDR2 FQNEAQ. The full variable domain, completed using reference TRBV7-8 and TRBJ2-1, is GAGVSQSPRYKVAKRGQDVALRCDPISGHVSLFWYQQALGQGPEFLTYFQNEAQLDKSGLPSDRFFAERPEGSVSTLKIQRTQQEDSAVYLCASSLKASGTGSYNEQFFGPGTRLTVL.

The chain recombines TRBV10-3 with TRBJ1-1; weak D call: TRBD1 (6 bases). V lost 10 bases and J 1 base, leaving 10 bases between the germline ends. CDR1 and CDR2 (germline): ENHRY, SYGVKD. The CDR3 spans 12 residues. This CDR3 is CATRQENTEAFF. The CDR3 nucleotides read TGTGCCACCCGACAGGAGAACACTGAAGCTTTCTTT.

The chain joins TRBV19 to TRBJ2-2; possible D gene TRBD1, 6 bases. V gave up 8 bases and J gave up 1 base, with 14 bases separating them. The CDR3 covers 15 residues. Germline V gene lookup returns CDR1 LNHDA and CDR2 SQIVND (reference sequence). The CDR3 is CASSFTGLNTGELFF. The DNA for the CDR3 is TGTGCCAGTTCTTTTACAGGGTTGAACACCGGGGAGCTGTTTTTT.

The chain couples TRBV19 to TRBJ1-2; tentatively, D is TRBD1 (5 bases). Per germline, CDR1 LNHDA and CDR2 SQIVND (reference sequence). This CDR3 comprises 13 residues. With 7 bases removed from V and 4 bases from J, the gap between germline ends came to 13 bases. The CDR3 spells CASTPTAFYGYTF. In nucleotides, the CDR3 is TGTGCCAGTACTCCGACAGCCTTCTATGGCTACACCTTC.

The J gene is TRBJ2-7, the V gene TRBV10-1; D is unclear. This CDR3 spans 11 amino acids. V was pared by 4 bases and J by 4 bases, with 5 bases between. Per the germline V gene, CDR1 is WNHNN and CDR2 is SYGVQD (reference sequence). CDR3 region: CASSAGYEQYF. CDR3 coding DNA: TGCGCCAGCAGTGCCGGTTACGAGCAGTACTTC.

This clone was seen just once. In DNA form, the CDR3 reads TGCAGCGTTCTCGGGAGCGCCCACAATGAGCAGTTCTTC. It specifies CSVLGSAHNEQFF. The V call is TRBV29-1, the J call TRBJ2-1; D might be TRBD2 (6 bases). CDR1 and CDR2 from the germline V gene are SQVTM and ANQGSEA. Trimming stripped 5 bases from V and 5 bases from J, with 13 bases between. The CDR3 has 13 amino acids.

V and J are TRBV14 and TRBJ2-5, with 7 bases lining up with TRBD2. The CDR3 is made up of 14 amino acids. Germline CDR1 reads SGHDN; CDR2 reads FVKESK. The V gene end was trimmed by 3 bases and the J gene end by 3 bases; junction bases not matched to a gene: 4. The CDR3 loop reads CASSHGLVEETQYF. In DNA form, the CDR3 reads TGTGCCAGCAGCCACGGACTAGTTGAAGAGACCCAGTACTTC.

This clone was detected once. The sample has other DNA sequences that encode this CDR3 too. The CDR3 spells CASSSGTSTDTQYF. In DNA, the CDR3 is TGCGCCAGCTCTAGCGGGACTAGCACAGATACGCAGTATTTT. The chain is built from TRBV5-1 and TRBJ2-3; the match to TRBD2 covers 9 bases. The CDR3 has 14 residues. Per the germline V gene, CDR1 is SGHRS and CDR2 is YFSETQ. Trimming took 7 bases from V and 0 from J; bases not matched to a gene: 3.

This clone was counted once. The CDR3 DNA is TGTGCCAGCAGTTCAGGGTTTATCAATGAAAAACTGTTTTTT. It specifies CASSSGFINEKLFF. J is TRBJ1-4 and V is TRBV6-5; the D gene is possibly TRBD1 (5 bases). This CDR3 region has 14 residues. The V end was cut by 4 bases, the J end by 5 bases, with 11 bases between. From germline, CDR1 is MNHEY and CDR2 SVGAGI.

This chain uses TRBV5-1 with TRBJ1-3; the D gene is possibly TRBD1 (6 bases). The length of the CDR3 is 13 residues. Between the trimmed V and J ends, which lost 1 base and 8 bases, there was a span of 10 bases. The germline V gene has CDR1 SGHRS and CDR2 YFSETQ. The CDR3 sequence: CASSLQGPDTIYF. Written as DNA, the CDR3 is TGCGCCAGCAGCTTGCAGGGGCCGGACACCATATATTTT.

The V gene is TRBV3-1 (or the pseudogene TRBV3-2), the J gene TRBJ1-1; D unclear. CDR3 length: 16 residues. Trimming took 1 base from V and 4 from J, leaving 16 bases between them. Germline V gene data show CDR1 as LGHDT and CDR2 as YNNKEL (reference sequence). In nucleotides, the CDR3 is TGTGCCAGCAGCCAAGGGGTATCAGGACTAGGCACTGAAGCTTTCTTT. Protein product: CASSQGVSGLGTEAFF.

This sequence joins TRBV29-1 and TRBJ2-7; D may be TRBD1 (6 bases). Germline V gene sequence: CDR1 SQVTM, CDR2 ANQGSEA. CDR3 length equals 13 residues. Trimming left V 6 bases short and J 2 bases short, with 14 bases between. In DNA form, the CDR3 reads TGCAGCGTCGTTGGACAGTTAACCTACGAGCAGTACTTC. Residues: CSVVGQLTYEQYF.

The CDR3: CASSLGNEQYF. In DNA, the CDR3 is TGTGCCAGCAGCCTGGGCAACGAGCAGTACTTC. This rearrangement joins TRBV3-1 (or the pseudogene TRBV3-2) to TRBJ2-7; the D is unclear. This CDR3 is built from 11 residues. The germline V gene has CDR1 LGHDT and CDR2 YNNKEL (reference sequence). The V and J ends lost 4 bases and 5 bases respectively, with 6 bases between them.